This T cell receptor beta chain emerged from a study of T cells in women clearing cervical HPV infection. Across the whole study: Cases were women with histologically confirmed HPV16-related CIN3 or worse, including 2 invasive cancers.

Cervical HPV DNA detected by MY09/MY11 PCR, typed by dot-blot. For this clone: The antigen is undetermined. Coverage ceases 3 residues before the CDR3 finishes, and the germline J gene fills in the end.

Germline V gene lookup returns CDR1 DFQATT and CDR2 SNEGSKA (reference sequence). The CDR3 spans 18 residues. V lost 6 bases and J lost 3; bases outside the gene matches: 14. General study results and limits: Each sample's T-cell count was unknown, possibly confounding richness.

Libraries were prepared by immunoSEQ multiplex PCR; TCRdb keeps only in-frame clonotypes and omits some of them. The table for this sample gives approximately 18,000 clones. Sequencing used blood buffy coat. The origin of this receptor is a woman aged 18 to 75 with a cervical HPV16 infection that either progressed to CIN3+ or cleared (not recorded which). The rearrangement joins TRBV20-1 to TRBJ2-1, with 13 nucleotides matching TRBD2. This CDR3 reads CSALPVTSGGAIYNEQFF. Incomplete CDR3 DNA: TGCAGTGCCCTCCCGGTCACTAGCGGGGGGGCCATCTACAATGAG.